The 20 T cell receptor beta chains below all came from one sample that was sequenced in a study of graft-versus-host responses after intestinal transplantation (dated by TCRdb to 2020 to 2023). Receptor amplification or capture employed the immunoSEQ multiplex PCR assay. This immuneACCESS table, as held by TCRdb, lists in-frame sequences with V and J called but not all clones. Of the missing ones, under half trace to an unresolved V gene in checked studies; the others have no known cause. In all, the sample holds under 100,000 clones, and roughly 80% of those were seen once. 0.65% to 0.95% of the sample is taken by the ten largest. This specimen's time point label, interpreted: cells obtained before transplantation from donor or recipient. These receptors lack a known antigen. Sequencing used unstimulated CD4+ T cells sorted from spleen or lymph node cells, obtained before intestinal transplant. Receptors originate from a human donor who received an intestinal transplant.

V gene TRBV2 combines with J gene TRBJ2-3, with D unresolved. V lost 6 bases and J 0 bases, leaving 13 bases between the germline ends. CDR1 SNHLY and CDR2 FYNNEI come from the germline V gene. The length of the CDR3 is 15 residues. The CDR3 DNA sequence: TGTGCCAGCAGAATCCAGGCGATTAGCACAGATACGCAGTATTTT. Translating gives CASRIQAISTDTQYF.

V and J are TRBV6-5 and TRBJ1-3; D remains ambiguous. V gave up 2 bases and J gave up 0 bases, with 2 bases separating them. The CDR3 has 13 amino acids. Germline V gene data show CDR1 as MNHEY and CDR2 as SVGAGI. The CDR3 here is CASSYRSGNTIYF. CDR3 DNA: TGTGCCAGCAGTTACCGCTCTGGAAACACCATATATTTT.

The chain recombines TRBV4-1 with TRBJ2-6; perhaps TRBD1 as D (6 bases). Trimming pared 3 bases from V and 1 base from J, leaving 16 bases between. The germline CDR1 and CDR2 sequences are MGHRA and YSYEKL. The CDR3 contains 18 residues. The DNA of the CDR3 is TGCGCCAGCAGCCACAGACAGGCCTTGGGGTCTGGGGCCAACGTCCTGACTTTC. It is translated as CASSHRQALGSGANVLTF.

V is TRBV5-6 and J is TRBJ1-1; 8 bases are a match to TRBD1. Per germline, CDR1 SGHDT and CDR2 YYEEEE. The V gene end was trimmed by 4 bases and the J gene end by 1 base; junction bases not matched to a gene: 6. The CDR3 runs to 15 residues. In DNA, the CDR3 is TGTGCCAGCAGCGGGTCTGGACAGGGGAACACTGAAGCTTTCTTT. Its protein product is CASSGSGQGNTEAFF.

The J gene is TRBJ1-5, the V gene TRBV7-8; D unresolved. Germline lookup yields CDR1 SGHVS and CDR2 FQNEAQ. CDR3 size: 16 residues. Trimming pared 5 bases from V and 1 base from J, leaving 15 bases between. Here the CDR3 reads CASSAGVILSNQPQHF. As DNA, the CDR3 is TGTGCCAGCAGCGCCGGGGTTATCCTGAGCAATCAGCCCCAGCATTTT.

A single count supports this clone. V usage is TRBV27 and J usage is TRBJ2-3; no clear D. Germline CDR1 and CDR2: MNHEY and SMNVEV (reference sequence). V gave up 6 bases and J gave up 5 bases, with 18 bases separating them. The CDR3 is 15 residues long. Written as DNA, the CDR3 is TGTGCCAGCAGGGGTACGCTAGAATTCCGAGATACGCAGTATTTT. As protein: CASRGTLEFRDTQYF.

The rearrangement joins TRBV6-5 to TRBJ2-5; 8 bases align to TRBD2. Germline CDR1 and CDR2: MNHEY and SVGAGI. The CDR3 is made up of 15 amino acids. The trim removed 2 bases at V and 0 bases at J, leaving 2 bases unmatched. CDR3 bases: TGTGCCAGCAGTTACGGAGCGGGAGACCAAGAGACCCAGTACTTC. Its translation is CASSYGAGDQETQYF.

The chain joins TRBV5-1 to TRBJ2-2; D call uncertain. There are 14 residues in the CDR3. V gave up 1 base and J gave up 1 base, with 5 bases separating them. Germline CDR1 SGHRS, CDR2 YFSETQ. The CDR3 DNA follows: TGCGCCAGCAGCTTGAGCTGGAACACCGGGGAGCTGTTTTTT. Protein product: CASSLSWNTGELFF.

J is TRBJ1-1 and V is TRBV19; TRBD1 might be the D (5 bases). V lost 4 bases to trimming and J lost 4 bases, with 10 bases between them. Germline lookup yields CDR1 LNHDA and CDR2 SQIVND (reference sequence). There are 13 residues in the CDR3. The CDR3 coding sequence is TGTGCCAGTAGTAACGGTAGGGGCACTGAAGCTTTCTTT. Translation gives CASSNGRGTEAFF.

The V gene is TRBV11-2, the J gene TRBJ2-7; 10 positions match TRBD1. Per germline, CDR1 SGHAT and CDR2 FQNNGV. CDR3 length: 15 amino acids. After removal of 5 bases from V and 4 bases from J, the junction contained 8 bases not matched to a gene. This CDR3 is CASSVPGTGDYEQYF. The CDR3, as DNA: TGTGCCAGCAGCGTCCCCGGGACAGGGGATTACGAGCAGTACTTC. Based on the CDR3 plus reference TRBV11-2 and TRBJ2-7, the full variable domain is EAGVAQSPRYKIIEKRQSVAFWCNPISGHATLYWYQQILGQGPKLLIQFQNNGVVDDSQLPKDRFSAERLKGVDSTLKIQPAKLEDSAVYLCASSVPGTGDYEQYFGPGTRLTVT.

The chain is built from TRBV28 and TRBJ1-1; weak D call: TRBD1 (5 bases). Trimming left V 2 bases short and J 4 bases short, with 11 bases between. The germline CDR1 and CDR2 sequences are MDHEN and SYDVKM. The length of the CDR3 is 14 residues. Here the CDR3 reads CASSLDWGVTEAFF. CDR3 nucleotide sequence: TGTGCCAGCAGTTTAGACTGGGGGGTCACTGAAGCTTTCTTT.

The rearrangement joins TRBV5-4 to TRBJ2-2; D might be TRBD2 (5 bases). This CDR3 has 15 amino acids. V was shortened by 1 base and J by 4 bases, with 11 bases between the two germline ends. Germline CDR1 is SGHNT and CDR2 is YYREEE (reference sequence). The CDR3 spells CASSLYPSGTGELFF. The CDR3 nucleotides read TGTGCCAGCAGCTTGTACCCGAGCGGCACCGGGGAGCTGTTTTTT.

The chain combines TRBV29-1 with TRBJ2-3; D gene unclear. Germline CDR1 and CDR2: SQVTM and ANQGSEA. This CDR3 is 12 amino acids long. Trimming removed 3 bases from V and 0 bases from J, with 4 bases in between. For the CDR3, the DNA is TGCAGCGTTGATCCTAGCACAGATACGCAGTATTTT. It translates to CSVDPSTDTQYF.

The CDR3 nucleotides read TGCGCCAGCGCTGACACCCCATATAGCAATCAGCCCCAGCATTTT. Amino acids: CASADTPYSNQPQHF. The V call is TRBV4-1, the J call TRBJ1-5; D is uncertain. The V gene's germline CDR1 is MGHRA and CDR2 YSYEKL. CDR3 length: 15 residues. The V gene lost 8 bases and the J gene lost 0 bases, with 14 bases spanning the gap.

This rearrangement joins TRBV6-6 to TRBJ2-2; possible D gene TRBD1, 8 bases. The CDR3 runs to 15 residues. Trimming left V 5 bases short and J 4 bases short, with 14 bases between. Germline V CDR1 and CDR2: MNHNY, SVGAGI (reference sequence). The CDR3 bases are TGTGCCAGCAGTAACAGGGGGGGGACCACCGGGGAGCTGTTTTTT. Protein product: CASSNRGGTTGELFF.

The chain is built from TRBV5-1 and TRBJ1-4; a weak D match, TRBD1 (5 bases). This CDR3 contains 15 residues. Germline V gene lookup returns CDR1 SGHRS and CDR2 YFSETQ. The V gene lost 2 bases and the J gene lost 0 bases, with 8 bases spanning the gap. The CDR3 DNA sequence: TGCGCCAGCAGCTTCGGGGGGGCAACTAATGAAAAACTGTTTTTT. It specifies CASSFGGATNEKLFF.

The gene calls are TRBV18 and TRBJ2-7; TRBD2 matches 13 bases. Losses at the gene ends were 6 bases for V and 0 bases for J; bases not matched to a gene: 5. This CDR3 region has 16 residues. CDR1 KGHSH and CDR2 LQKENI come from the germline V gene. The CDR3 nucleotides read TGTGCCAGCTCGCGACTAGCGGGAGGCTTCTCCTACGAGCAGTACTTC. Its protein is CASSRLAGGFSYEQYF.

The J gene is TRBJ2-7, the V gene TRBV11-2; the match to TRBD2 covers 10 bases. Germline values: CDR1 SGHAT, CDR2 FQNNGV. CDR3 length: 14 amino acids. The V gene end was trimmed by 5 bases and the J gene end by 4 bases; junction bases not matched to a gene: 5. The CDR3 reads CASSPTSGFYEQYF. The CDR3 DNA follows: TGTGCCAGCAGCCCGACTAGCGGGTTTTACGAGCAGTACTTC.

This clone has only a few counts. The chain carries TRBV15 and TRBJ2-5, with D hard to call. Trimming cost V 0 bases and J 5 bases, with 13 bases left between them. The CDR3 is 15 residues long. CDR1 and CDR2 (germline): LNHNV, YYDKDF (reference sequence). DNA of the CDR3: TGTGCCACCAGCAGAGATCGGCCAGGAAGGGAGACCCAGTACTTC. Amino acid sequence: CATSRDRPGRETQYF.

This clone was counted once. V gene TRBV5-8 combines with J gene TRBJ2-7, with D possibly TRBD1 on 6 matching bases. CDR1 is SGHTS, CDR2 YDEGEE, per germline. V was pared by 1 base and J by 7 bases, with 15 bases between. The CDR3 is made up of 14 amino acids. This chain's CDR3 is CASSLTGTVGEQYF. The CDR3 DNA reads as TGTGCCAGCAGCTTGACAGGGACGGTCGGGGAGCAGTACTTC.